Listed here are 15 T cell receptor beta chains from one sample, sequenced in a study of blood T cell repertoires in COVID-19 (dated by TCRdb to the early 2020s). The receptor library was made with the immunoSEQ multiplex PCR assay. TCRdb took over this immuneACCESS table, retaining in-frame rearrangements with V and J assigned. Such tables are incomplete; in checked studies, under half of the missing clones stem from an unresolved V gene, and the remainder is unexplained. Across this sample there are around 250,000 clones, with around 87% seen only once. The top ten clones comprise approximately 6.8% of the sample. Material for sequencing was peripheral blood. These receptors all stem from a woman in her 70s with active or convalescent COVID-19.

The gene calls are TRBV7-6 and TRBJ1-2; TRBD1 is a possible D gene (5 bases). The CDR3 runs 15 residues. The germline V gene encodes CDR1 SGHVS and CDR2 FNYEAQ. Deletions cut 1 base from V and 2 bases from J, with 11 bases between. CDR3 protein: CASSLDLTGNYGYTF. The CDR3 nucleotides are TGTGCCAGCAGCTTAGATCTCACAGGCAACTATGGCTACACCTTC.

This chain joins TRBV4-2 and TRBJ2-7; TRBD1 agrees at 9 bases. The junction had 9 bases not matched to a gene; V was cut back by 5 bases and J by 4 bases. CDR1 and CDR2 (germline): LGHNA, YNFKEQ. The CDR3 contains 15 residues. CDR3 in amino acids: CASSVTGGRTYEQYF. CDR3 in DNA: TGTGCCAGCAGCGTCACAGGGGGCCGAACTTACGAGCAGTACTTC.

The chain couples TRBV18 to TRBJ1-5, with TRBD1 matching 7 bases. Germline V gives CDR1 KGHSH, CDR2 LQKENI. This CDR3 contains 15 residues. J gave up 4 bases and V 5 bases, and 8 bases lay outside the gene matches. The DNA for the CDR3 is TGTGCCAGCTCATCCCAGGGGGGACAAAATCAGCCCCAGCATTTT. Protein sequence: CASSSQGGQNQPQHF.

The J gene is TRBJ1-1, the V gene TRBV6-5; D gene ambiguous. V was trimmed by 7 bases and J by 0 bases, leaving 3 bases between them. The CDR3 is 11 amino acids. CDR1 is MNHEY and CDR2 is SVGAGI in the germline V gene. In nucleotides, the CDR3 is TGTGCCAGCACCGTGAACACTGAAGCTTTCTTT. Residues: CASTVNTEAFF.

This clone was detected only a few times. The chain employs TRBV27 and TRBJ1-1; possibly TRBD1 for D (5 bases). Germline V gene data show CDR1 as MNHEY and CDR2 as SMNVEV (reference sequence). Trimming left V 2 bases short and J 3 bases short, with 13 bases between. This CDR3 has 15 amino acids. The CDR3 bases are TGTGCCAGCAGTTTACAGGGTCGGATGTACACTGAAGCTTTCTTT. Its protein is CASSLQGRMYTEAFF.

The chain has TRBV7-2 and TRBJ2-1; a possible D gene is TRBD1 (6 bases). The CDR3 is 15 residues long. Looked up from germline, CDR1 is SGHTA and CDR2 is FQGNSA. The V end was cut by 4 bases, the J end by 4 bases, with 14 bases between. CDR3 in DNA: TGTGCCAGCAGCTCGGAAGGGGGTGGATACAATGAGCAGTTCTTC. Its translation is CASSSEGGGYNEQFF.

The chain employs TRBV15 and TRBJ2-1, with D uncertain. The CDR3 has 12 residues. In germline, CDR1 is LNHNV, CDR2 YYDKDF (reference sequence). V was cut by 1 base and J by 9 bases, with 7 bases left in between. The CDR3 is CATSRGGAEQFF. CDR3 coding DNA: TGTGCCACCAGCAGAGGAGGTGCTGAGCAGTTCTTC.

The chain uses TRBV11-2 and TRBJ1-6, with 7 bases fitting TRBD1. V lost 5 bases, J lost 8 bases, and 12 bases stayed unmatched. The CDR3 has 16 amino acids. Germline CDR1 SGHAT, CDR2 FQNNGV. Written as DNA, the CDR3 is TGTGCCAGCAGCCTGGGACAGATAGATTCGGATTCACCCCTCCACTTT. The encoded protein is CASSLGQIDSDSPLHF.

The chain links TRBV12-3 or TRBV12-4 to TRBJ2-5; perhaps TRBD2 as D (5 bases). The CDR3 length is 13 residues. With 8 bases removed from V and 6 bases from J, the gap between germline ends came to 16 bases. The CDR3: CASGQLAAQTQYF. The DNA for the CDR3 is TGTGCCAGCGGTCAGCTAGCAGCACAGACCCAGTACTTC.

The chain recombines TRBV10-3 with TRBJ1-1, with D unclear. Germline V gene lookup returns CDR1 ENHRY and CDR2 SYGVKD. V lost 2 bases to trimming and J lost 10 bases, with 14 bases between them. The CDR3 consists of 13 residues. The CDR3 here is CAISETPGNGAFF. The CDR3 nucleotides read TGTGCCATCAGTGAGACCCCCGGTAATGGAGCTTTCTTT.

This clone was seen once. This CDR3 is also generated by other DNA sequences in the sample. The chain is built from TRBV5-1 and TRBJ1-3; weak D call: TRBD1 (5 bases). CDR3 length: 15 amino acids. Trimming stripped 0 bases from V and 1 base from J, with 8 bases between. Germline V lookup: CDR1 SGHRS, CDR2 YFSETQ. CDR3 region: CASSLEGQSGNTIYF. The CDR3 bases are TGCGCCAGCAGCTTGGAGGGGCAATCTGGAAACACCATATATTTT.

The V gene is TRBV5-6, the J gene TRBJ2-7; TRBD1 is a possible D gene (6 bases). The CDR3 length is 15 residues. Germline V gives CDR1 SGHDT, CDR2 YYEEEE. Trimming cost V 5 bases and J 4 bases, with 19 bases left between them. The CDR3 protein is CASRPGGQLRYEQYF. CDR3 nucleotides: TGTGCCAGCAGACCCGGTGGACAGTTAAGGTACGAGCAGTACTTC.

The V and J genes are TRBV6-5 and TRBJ2-7; tentative D call: TRBD2 (5 bases). Between the trimmed V and J ends, which lost 6 bases and 4 bases, there was a span of 19 bases. The CDR3 spans 15 residues. Germline lookup yields CDR1 MNHEY and CDR2 SVGAGI. CDR3 nucleotide sequence: TGTGCCAGCAGCCCCCGGGAAGGGCGACGGTACGAGCAGTACTTC. Translation: CASSPREGRRYEQYF.

The chain uses TRBV19 and TRBJ2-2, with 7 bases fitting TRBD2. The CDR3 consists of 13 residues. Germline V CDR1 and CDR2: LNHDA, SQIVND (reference sequence). V lost 10 bases and J lost 6; bases outside the gene matches: 8. In DNA, the CDR3 is TGTGCCACGGGGGAGGGAGTCGCCGGGGAGCTGTTTTTT. Amino acids: CATGEGVAGELFF.

The rearrangement joins TRBV7-2 to TRBJ1-5; 7 nucleotides align to TRBD1. The CDR3 spans 18 residues. The V gene's germline CDR1 is SGHTA and CDR2 FQGNSA. After removal of 0 bases from V and 3 bases from J, the junction contained 11 bases not matched to a gene. CDR3 bases: TGTGCCAGCAGCTTAGCAGAGGGGGCAGGGGGGTACAATCAGCCCCAGCATTTT. It specifies CASSLAEGAGGYNQPQHF.